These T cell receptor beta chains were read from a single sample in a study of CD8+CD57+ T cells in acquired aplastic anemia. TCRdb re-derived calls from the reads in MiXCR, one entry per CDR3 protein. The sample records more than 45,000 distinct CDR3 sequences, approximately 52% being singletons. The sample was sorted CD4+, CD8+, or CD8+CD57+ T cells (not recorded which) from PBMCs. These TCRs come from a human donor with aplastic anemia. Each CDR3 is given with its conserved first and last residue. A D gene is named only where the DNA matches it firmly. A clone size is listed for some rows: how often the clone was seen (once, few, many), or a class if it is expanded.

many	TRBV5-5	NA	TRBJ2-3	CASSLAGGRDTQYF	TGTGCCAGCAGCTTGGCGGGGGGCCGTGATACGCAGTATTTT
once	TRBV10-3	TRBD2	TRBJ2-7	CAIRPTTSGHYEQYF	TGTGCCATCAGGCCGACGACTAGCGGACACTACGAGCAGTACTTC
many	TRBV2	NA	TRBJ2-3	CASPPSKAADTQYF	TGTGCCAGCCCCCCTTCTAAAGCCGCAGATACGCAGTATTTT
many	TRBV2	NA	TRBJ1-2	CASYRTDNYGYTF	TGTGCCAGCTACCGGACAGATAACTATGGCTACACCTTC
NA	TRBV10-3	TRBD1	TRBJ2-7	CAISGGTGDWEQYF	TGTGCCATCAGCGGAGGGACAGGGGATTGGGAGCAGTACTTC
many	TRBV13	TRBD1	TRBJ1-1	CASSNRGERNTEAFF	TGTGCCAGCAGCAACAGGGGCGAAAGGAACACTGAAGCTTTCTTT
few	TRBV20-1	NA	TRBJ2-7	CSAMDLRGYEQYF	TGCAGTGCTATGGACCTCCGGGGCTACGAGCAGTACTTC
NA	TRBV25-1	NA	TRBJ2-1	CASSDVGLRGDEQFF	TGTGCCAGCAGTGATGTAGGGTTGCGAGGGGATGAGCAGTTCTTC
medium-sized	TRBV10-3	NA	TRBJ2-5	CATGTGGTQYF	TGTGCCACTGGGACTGGCGGGACCCAGTACTTC
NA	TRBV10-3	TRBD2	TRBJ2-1	CAISESGSGGRNNEQFF	TGTGCCATCAGTGAGTCAGGTAGCGGGGGGCGCAACAATGAGCAGTTCTTC
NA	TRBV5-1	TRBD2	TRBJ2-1	CASSLVAGGRIYNEQFF	TGCGCCAGCAGCTTGGTAGCGGGAGGTAGAATTTACAATGAGCAGTTCTTC
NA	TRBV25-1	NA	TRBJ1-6	CASIPTWIANSPLHF	TGTGCCAGCATCCCGACTTGGATCGCAAATTCACCCCTCCACTTT
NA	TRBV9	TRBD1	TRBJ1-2	CVGSVGTGGNYGYTF	TGTGTCGGCAGCGTAGGGACAGGGGGTAACTATGGCTACACCTTC
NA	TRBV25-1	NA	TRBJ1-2	CASSEYGGLHSGYTF	TGTGCCAGCAGTGAATATGGGGGACTACATTCTGGCTACACCTTC
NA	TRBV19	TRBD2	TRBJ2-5	CASKLGAGRQQETQYF	TGTGCCAGTAAATTGGGAGCGGGGCGACAACAAGAGACCCAGTACTTC
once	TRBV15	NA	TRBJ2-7	CATSGTTPYEQYF	TGTGCCACCAGCGGTACGACACCTTACGAGCAGTACTTC
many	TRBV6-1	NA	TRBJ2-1	CASSEGVEQFF	TGTGCCAGCAGTGAAGGGGTAGAGCAGTTCTTC
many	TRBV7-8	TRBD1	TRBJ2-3	CASSFSAQGITDTQYF	TGTGCCAGCAGCTTCAGCGCACAGGGGATTACAGATACGCAGTATTTT
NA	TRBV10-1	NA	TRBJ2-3	CASSDSGLTQYF	TGCGCCAGCAGTGATAGCGGCCTTACGCAGTATTTT
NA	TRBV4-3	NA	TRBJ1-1	CASSQESGGTEAFF	TGCGCCAGCAGCCAAGAATCGGGGGGAACTGAAGCTTTCTTT
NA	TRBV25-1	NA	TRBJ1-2	CASSESGYTF	TGTGCCAGCAGTGAATCTGGCTACACCTTC
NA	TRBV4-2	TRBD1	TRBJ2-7	CASSHGQAEDF	TGTGCCAGCAGTCACGGACAGGCTGAGGACTTC
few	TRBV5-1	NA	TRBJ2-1	CASWEGSSYNEQLF	TGCGCCAGCTGGGAAGGGAGCTCCTACAATGAGCAGCTCTTC
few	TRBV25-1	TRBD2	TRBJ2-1	CASSEPAAGLAGDEQFF	TGTGCCAGCAGTGAGCCCGCCGCGGGACTAGCGGGAGACGAGCAGTTCTTC
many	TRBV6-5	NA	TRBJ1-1	CASSKSSGTEAFF	TGTGCCAGCAGTAAATCGTCGGGCACTGAAGCTTTCTTT
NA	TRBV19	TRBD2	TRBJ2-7	CASSGLAGAEQYF	TGTGCCAGTAGCGGGCTAGCGGGGGCCGAGCAGTACTTC
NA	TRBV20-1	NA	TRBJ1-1	CSAGGRTENTEAFF	TGCAGTGCTGGGGGAAGGACGGAGAACACTGAAGCTTTCTTT
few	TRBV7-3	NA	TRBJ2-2	CASSRLVTGELFF	TGTGCCAGCAGCCGGCTGGTCACCGGGGAGCTGTTTTTT
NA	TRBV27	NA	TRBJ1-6	CAGSLSGPGSPLHF	TGTGCCGGCAGTTTATCGGGACCGGGTTCACCCCTCCACTTC
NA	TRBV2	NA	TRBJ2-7	CASSPYTYEQYF	TGTGCCAGCAGTCCTTATACCTACGAGCAGTACTTC
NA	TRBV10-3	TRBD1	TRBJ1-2	CAISEQGVVYGYTF	TGTGCCATCAGTGAGCAGGGGGTAGTCTATGGCTACACCTTC
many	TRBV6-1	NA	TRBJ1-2	CASMGDFDYGYTF	TGTGCCAGCATGGGGGACTTTGACTATGGCTACACCTTC
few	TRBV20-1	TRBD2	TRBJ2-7	CSALAGEASEQYF	TGCAGTGCTCTAGCGGGAGAGGCCTCCGAGCAGTACTTC
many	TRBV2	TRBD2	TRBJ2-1	CASGWTSGGNEQFF	TGTGCCAGCGGATGGACTAGCGGGGGCAACGAGCAGTTCTTC
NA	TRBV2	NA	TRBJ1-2	CASRLQGSPGYTF	TGTGCCAGCAGGCTACAGGGTTCACCTGGCTACACCTTC
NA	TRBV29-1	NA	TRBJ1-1	CSVGTLEAFF	TGCAGCGTTGGGACTTTAGAAGCTTTCTTT
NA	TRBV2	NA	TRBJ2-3	CASSALLADTQYF	TGTGCCAGCAGTGCTCTGTTGGCAGATACGCAGTATTTT
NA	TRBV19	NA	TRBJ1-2	CASKLRDGYTF	TGTGCCAGTAAGTTACGGGACGGCTACACCTTC
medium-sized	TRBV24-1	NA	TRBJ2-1	CATSDFGGASYNEQFF	TGTGCCACCAGTGATTTTGGGGGGGCGTCCTACAATGAGCAGTTCTTC
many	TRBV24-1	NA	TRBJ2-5	CATSDNQETQYF	TGTGCCACCAGTGATAACCAAGAGACCCAGTACTTC
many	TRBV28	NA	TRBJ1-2	CASSPMRELGGYTF	TGTGCCAGCAGTCCGATGCGGGAATTAGGTGGCTACACCTTC
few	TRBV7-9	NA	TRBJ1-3	CASRLPGNTIYF	TGTGCCAGCAGGCTCCCGGGAAACACCATATATTTT
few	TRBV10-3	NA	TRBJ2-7	CAISEADFWAGDTYEQYF	TGTGCCATCAGTGAGGCTGATTTTTGGGCAGGGGACACCTACGAGCAGTACTTC
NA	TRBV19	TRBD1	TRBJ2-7	CATSRDRNNEQYF	TGTGCCACATCTCGGGACAGGAACAACGAGCAGTACTTC
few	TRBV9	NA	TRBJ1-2	CASSVGGQSLGGYTF	TGTGCCAGCAGCGTAGGAGGACAATCTCTAGGTGGCTACACCTTC
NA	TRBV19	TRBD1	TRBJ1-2	CASSDSGTASDGYTF	TGTGCCAGTAGTGACTCCGGGACAGCTTCGGATGGCTACACCTTC
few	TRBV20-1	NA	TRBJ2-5	CSALYQETQYF	TGCAGTGCTTTGTACCAAGAGACCCAGTACTTC
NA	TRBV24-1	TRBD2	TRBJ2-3	CATSAGGQRDNSTDTQYF	TGTGCCACCAGTGCGGGGGGTCAGCGTGATAATAGCACAGATACGCAGTATTTT
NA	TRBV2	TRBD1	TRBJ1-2	CASTLGQGQAGYTF	TGTGCCAGCACCTTGGGACAGGGACAGGCGGGCTACACCTTC
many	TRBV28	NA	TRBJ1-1	CASSLGPGYGITEAFF	TGTGCCAGCAGTTTAGGGCCGGGTTATGGGATCACTGAAGCTTTCTTT
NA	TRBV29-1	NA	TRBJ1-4	CSVSRSTNEKLFF	TGCAGCGTTTCGCGGAGTACTAATGAAAAACTGTTTTTT
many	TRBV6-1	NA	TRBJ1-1	CASNVVGAPNTEAFF	TGTGCCAGCAATGTGGTGGGGGCGCCTAACACTGAAGCTTTCTTT
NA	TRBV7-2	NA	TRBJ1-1	CASSLGPGDTEAFF	TGTGCCAGCAGCTTAGGTCCGGGAGACACTGAAGCTTTCTTT
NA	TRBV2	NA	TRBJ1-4	CASRRGTHLLFF	TGTGCCAGCAGGAGGGGGACTCATCTTCTGTTTTTT
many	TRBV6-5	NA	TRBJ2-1	CASSYSSSSYNEQFF	TGTGCCAGCAGTTACTCCTCTAGCTCCTACAATGAGCAGTTCTTC